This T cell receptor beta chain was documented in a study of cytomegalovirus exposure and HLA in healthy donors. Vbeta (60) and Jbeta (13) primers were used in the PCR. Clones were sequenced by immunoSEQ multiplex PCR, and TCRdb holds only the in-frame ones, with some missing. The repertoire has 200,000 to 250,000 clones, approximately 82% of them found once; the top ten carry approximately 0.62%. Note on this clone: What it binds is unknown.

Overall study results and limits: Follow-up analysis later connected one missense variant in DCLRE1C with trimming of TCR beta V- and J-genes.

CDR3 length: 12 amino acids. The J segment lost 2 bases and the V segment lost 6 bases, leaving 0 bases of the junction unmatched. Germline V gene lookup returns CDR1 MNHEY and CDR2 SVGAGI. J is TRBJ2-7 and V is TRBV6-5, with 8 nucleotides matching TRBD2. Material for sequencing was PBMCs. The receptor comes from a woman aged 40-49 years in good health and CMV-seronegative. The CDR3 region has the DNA TGTGCCAGCAGGGGACTAGCCTACGAGCAGTACTTC. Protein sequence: CASRGLAYEQYF.